This T cell receptor (beta chain) comes out of a study of pediatric ulcerative colitis. This CDR3 has 15 amino acids. Trimming cost V 0 bases and J 2 bases, with 11 bases left between them. Germline V gives CDR1 LGHNA, CDR2 YNFKEQ. Libraries were prepared by immunoSEQ multiplex PCR; TCRdb keeps only in-frame clonotypes and omits some of them. Of about 64,000 clones in the sample, less than 90% were seen once. This chain links TRBV4-2 with TRBJ2-7, with a weak D call TRBD2 (6 bases). The material sequenced was blood. The TCR was taken from a boy aged 5-17 years with severe ulcerative colitis. CDR3 loop: CASSQEEGIAYEQYF. The CDR3 region has the DNA TGTGCCAGCAGCCAAGAGGAGGGCATCGCCTACGAGCAGTACTTC.